The TCR beta chain under discussion was sequenced for a study of CD8 T cells in Susac syndrome (dated by TCRdb to between 2018 and 2021). Background for the entire study: The study used repertoire sequencing to test whether antigen drove CD8+ T cell activation and differentiation in Susac syndrome. Clonality of the CD8+ T cell repertoire was compared between roughly eleven healthy donors, 14 Susac syndrome patients and around 15 multiple sclerosis patients.

As regards this clonotype: Its antigen is unknown. No much larger clone is present one base from it, and per-base qualities are unavailable.

Peripheral blood CD8+ and CD4+ T cells from healthy donors, Susac syndrome patients and multiple sclerosis patients were profiled using high-throughput TCR beta sequencing. The multiple sclerosis controls were treatment-naive patients whose relapsing-remitting disease, either stable or active, fulfilled the revised McDonald criteria. CD8+ TEMRA cells were enriched by FACS, while bulk CD8+ and CD4+ T cells were purified by magnetic negative isolation. Blood was drawn into EDTA tubes, processed within 24 hours, and PBMCs were isolated by density gradient centrifugation. PBMCs destined for TCR sequencing were cryopreserved in liquid nitrogen and later thawed in a 37 °C water bath. The sorted or isolated CD4+, CD8+ and CD8+ TEMRA cells reached a purity of at least 90%. General findings and caveats noted by the study authors: The number of individuals in the TCR sequencing and HLA analysis was recognized as being relatively small.

RNA was extracted using the RNeasy kit, and roughly 0.45 to 1 microgram was reverse transcribed with random hexamers. The immunoSEQ multiplex PCR assay, covering 54 Vbeta and 13 Jbeta segments, was used to amplify TCR beta CDR3 regions. PCR amplification bias was corrected using a synthetic template baseline for primer optimization and computational correction. The original methods were these. Reads were annotated to V, D and J genes per IMGT and analyzed with immunoSEQ Analyzer, keeping only productive sequences. To calculate clonality, Shannon entropy was normalized by log2 of the number of productive unique sequences and then subtracted from one. For each patient and control, public and private clones were evaluated within the 100 most prevalent clones. Clones were defined as Susac-specific if absent from the healthy and MS cohorts, from some 1,000 published viral clones and from other ImmuneACCESS disease sequences. TCRdb trimmed the raw reads at Q25, called clones with MiXCR and kept productive beta chains. Identical CDR3 proteins give one entry, which carries the most common genes and DNA. These V and J calls derive from TCRdb rather than the authors' analysis. Across this sample there are 150,000 to 190,000 distinct CDR3 sequences, with nearly 97% seen only once. The biggest ten clones account for 0.15% of the sample.

This TCR came from a human donor with multiple sclerosis. Source material: CD8+ T cells from PBMCs.

Here the CDR3 is given as CAWALAGSYEQYF. At the DNA level, the sequence is TGTGCCTGGGCCTTAGCGGGCTCCTACGAGCAGTACTTC. The chain is encoded by TRBV30 joined to TRBJ2-7, and TRBD2 matches 7 of the central bases. CDR3 length: 13 amino acids, cysteine to phenylalanine. Just CDR3 DNA is preserved here, 39 bases in frame from base 1. From a lookup of the germline V gene (reference sequence), CDR1 and CDR2 are GTSNPN and SVGIG. After removal of 5 bases from V and 0 bases from J, the junction retains 4 bases not matched to a gene.